The source of this T cell receptor (beta chain) is a study of CD8 T cells in ankylosing spondylitis. Study findings and constraints: Fewer than ten highly homologous variants made up a TCR beta motif that seemed to typify ankylosing spondylitis blood. Past studies reported some motif variants in reactive arthritis synovial fluid and blood. Matched synovial fluid from ankylosing spondylitis patients was reported to be enriched for disease-linked clones.

From the 5' RACE reads, TCRdb called clonotypes with MiXCR, one entry per CDR3 protein. Seen here are some 130,000 distinct CDR3 sequences, more than 5.5% observed once, and the top ten hold under 15%. This clonotype was seen at least ten times. What it binds is unknown. This CDR3 has 15 residues. Germline assignment: CDR1 SGHRS and CDR2 YFSETQ. V was cut by 0 bases and J by 4 bases, with 11 bases left in between. The V and J genes are TRBV5-1 and TRBJ1-3; D is ambiguous. The specimen sequenced was blood, either unsorted or a sorted T cell fraction (not recorded which). This sequence was found in a female donor with ankylosing spondylitis or in good health (not recorded which). Written as DNA, the CDR3 is TGCGCCAGCAGCTTGGACTTGCTTGGGGGAAACACCATATATTTT. Residues: CASSLDLLGGNTIYF.